This T cell receptor (beta chain) was obtained from a study of T cells in women clearing cervical HPV infection. Regarding the study as a whole: CIN3+ cases had significantly higher TCR repertoire richness than controls, but evenness did not differ.

Germline V gene data show CDR1 as SGHAT and CDR2 as FQNNGV. The length of the CDR3 is 13 residues. Between the trimmed V and J ends, which lost 2 bases and 4 bases, there was a span of 9 bases. HPV was found by MY09/MY11 PCR and dot-blot genotyping. A remark on this clone: Its antigen is unidentified. The read halts 3 residues ahead of the CDR3 end, with the missing end drawn from the germline J gene.

The repertoire was sequenced with immunoSEQ multiplex PCR; TCRdb's copy has only in-frame clones and lacks some. The sample data list roughly 15,000 clones. The receptor was derived from a woman between 18 and 70 years old with a cervical HPV16 infection that either progressed to CIN3+ or cleared (not recorded which). The J gene is TRBJ2-7, the V gene TRBV11-2; D perhaps matches TRBD2 (6 bases). Sequencing was done on a sample of blood buffy coat. The CDR3 here is CASSLSLAYEQYF. The CDR3 DNA, read in part, is TGTGCCAGCAGCTTATCGCTAGCGTACGAG.